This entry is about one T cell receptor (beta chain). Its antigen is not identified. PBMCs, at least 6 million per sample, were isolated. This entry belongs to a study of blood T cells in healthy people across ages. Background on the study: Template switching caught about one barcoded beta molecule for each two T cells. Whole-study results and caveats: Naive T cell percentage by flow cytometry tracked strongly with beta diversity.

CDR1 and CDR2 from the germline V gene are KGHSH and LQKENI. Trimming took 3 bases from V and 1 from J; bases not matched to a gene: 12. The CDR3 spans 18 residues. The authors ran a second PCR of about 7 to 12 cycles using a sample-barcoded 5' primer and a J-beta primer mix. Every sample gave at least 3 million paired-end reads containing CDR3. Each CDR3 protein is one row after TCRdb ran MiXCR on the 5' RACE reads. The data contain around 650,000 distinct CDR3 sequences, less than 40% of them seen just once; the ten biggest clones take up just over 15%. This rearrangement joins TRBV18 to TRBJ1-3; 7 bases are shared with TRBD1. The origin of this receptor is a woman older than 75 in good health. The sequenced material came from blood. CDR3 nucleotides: TGTGCCAGCTCACCGAGGGCTCCGGGACAGACTTCTGGAAACACCATATATTTT. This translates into CASSPRAPGQTSGNTIYF. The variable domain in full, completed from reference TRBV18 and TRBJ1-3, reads NAGVMQNPRHLVRRRGQEARLRCSPMKGHSHVYWYRQLPEEGLKFMVYLQKENIIDESGMPKERFSAEFPKEGPSILRIQQVVRGDSAAYFCASSPRAPGQTSGNTIYFGEGSWLTVV.